This T cell receptor (beta chain) derives from a study of blood T cell repertoires in COVID-19. The table came from immunoSEQ multiplex PCR; TCRdb's copy has only in-frame clones and leaves some out. Among approximately 200,000 clones, approximately 84% were seen once, and the ten largest hold roughly 3.2%. V was clipped by 4 bases and J by 2 bases; unmatched bases: 7. There are 16 residues in the CDR3. The germline gives CDR1 SGHDN, CDR2 FVKESK. Sequenced: PBMCs or T cells enriched from blood (not recorded which). The V gene is TRBV14, the J gene TRBJ2-2; 7 nucleotides line up with TRBD2. This TCR was recovered from a woman aged 30 to 39 who had recovered from COVID-19. This CDR3 is CASSLARGVNTGELFF. The CDR3 nucleotides are TGTGCCAGCAGCCTGGCACGGGGGGTTAACACCGGGGAGCTGTTTTTT.